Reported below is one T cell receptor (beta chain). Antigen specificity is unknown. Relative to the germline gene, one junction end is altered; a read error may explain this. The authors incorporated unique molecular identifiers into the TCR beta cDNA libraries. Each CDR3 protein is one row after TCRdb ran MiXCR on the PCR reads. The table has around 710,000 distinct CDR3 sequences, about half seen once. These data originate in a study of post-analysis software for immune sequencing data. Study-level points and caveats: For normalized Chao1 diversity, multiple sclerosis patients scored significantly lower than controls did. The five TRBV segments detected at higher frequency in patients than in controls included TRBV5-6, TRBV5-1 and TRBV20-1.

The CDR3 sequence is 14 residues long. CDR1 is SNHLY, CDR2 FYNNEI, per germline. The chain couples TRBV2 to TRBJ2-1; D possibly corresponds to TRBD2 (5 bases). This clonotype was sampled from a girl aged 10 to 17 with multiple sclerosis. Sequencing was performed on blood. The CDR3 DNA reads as TGTGCCAGCCGCTGGGAAGGCGGGTACAACGAGCAGTTCTTC. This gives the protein CASRWEGGYNEQFF.